This T cell receptor beta chain was captured by sequencing in a study of identical twins. With respect to this clonotype: Its target is not known.

Study observations and caveats: Analyses based on zero insertions could be partly confounded by invariant MAIT and iNKT cells. Cross-sectional statistics, not tracking of the same donors, supported the conclusions. Whereas memory repertoires showed no such difference, abundant cord blood beta clonotypes carried fewer insertions.

TCRdb re-called the 5' RACE reads with MiXCR, one entry per CDR3 protein. The table lists 1,800,000 or so distinct CDR3 sequences, about 31% of them singletons, with approximately 0.25% in the top ten. The CDR3 consists of 12 residues. Deletions cut 4 bases from V and 4 bases from J, with 9 bases between. The germline V gene has CDR1 SGHKS and CDR2 YYEKEE (reference sequence). The sequence came from a newborn girl in good health. The chain has TRBV5-5 and TRBJ2-7; no clear D. The sequencing input was cord blood. The CDR3 sequence: CASSPSNYEQYF. As DNA, the CDR3 is TGTGCCAGCAGCCCCTCCAATTACGAGCAGTACTTC. Supplemented by reference TRBV5-5 and TRBJ2-7, the full variable domain reads DAGVTQSPTHLIKTRGQQVTLRCSPISGHKSVSWYQQVLGQGPQFIFQYYEKEERGRGNFPDRFSARQFPNYSSELNVNALLLGDSALYLCASSPSNYEQYFGPGTRLTVT.